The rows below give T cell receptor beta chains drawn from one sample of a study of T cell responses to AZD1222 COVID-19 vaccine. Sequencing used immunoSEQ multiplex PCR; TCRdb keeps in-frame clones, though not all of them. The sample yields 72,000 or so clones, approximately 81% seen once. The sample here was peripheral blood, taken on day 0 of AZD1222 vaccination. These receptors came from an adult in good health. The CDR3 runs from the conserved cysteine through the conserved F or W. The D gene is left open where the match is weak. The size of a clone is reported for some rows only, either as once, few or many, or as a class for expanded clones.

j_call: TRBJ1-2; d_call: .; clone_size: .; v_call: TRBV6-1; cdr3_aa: CASSPGGIINGYTF; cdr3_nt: TGTGCCAGCAGTCCCGGGGGGATAATTAATGGCTACACCTTC
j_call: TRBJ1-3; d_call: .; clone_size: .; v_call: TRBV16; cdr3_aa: CASSLSRGAGNTIYF; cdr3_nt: TGTGCCAGCAGCCTATCCCGGGGAGCTGGAAACACCATATATTTT
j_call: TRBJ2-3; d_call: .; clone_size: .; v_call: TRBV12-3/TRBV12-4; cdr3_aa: CASSLLTTDTQYF; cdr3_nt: TGTGCCAGCAGTTTATTGACCACAGATACGCAGTATTTT
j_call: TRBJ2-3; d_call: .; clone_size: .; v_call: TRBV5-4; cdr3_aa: CASSLKRGGDTQYF; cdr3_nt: TGTGCCAGCAGCTTGAAAAGGGGGGGAGATACGCAGTATTTT
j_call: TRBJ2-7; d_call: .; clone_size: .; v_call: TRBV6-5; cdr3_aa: CASSYQSPGLSEQYF; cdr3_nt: TGTGCCAGCAGTTACCAGTCCCCAGGTCTCTCCGAGCAGTACTTC
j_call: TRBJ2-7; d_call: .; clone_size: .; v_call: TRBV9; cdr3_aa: CASSVEGAVGWEQYF; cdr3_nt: TGTGCCAGCAGCGTAGAGGGCGCGGTTGGATGGGAGCAGTACTTC
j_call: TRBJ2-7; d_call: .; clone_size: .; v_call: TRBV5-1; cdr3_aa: CASSLNYEQYF; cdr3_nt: TGCGCCAGCAGCCTTAATTACGAGCAGTACTTC
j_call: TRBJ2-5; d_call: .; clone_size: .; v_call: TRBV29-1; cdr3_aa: CSVKMAGLQETQYF; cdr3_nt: TGCAGCGTTAAAATGGCAGGGCTTCAAGAGACCCAGTACTTC
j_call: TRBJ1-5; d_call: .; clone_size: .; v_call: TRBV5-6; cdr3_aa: CASSRSGGWNQPQHF; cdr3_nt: TGTGCCAGCAGCAGATCCGGGGGGTGGAATCAGCCCCAGCATTTT
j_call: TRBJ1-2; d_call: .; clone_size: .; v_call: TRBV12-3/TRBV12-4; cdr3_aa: CASSLGTVGYTF; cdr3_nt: TGTGCCAGCAGTTTAGGCACCGTTGGCTACACCTTC
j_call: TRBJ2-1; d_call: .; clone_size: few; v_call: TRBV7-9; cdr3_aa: CASSGLGEQFF; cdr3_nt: TGTGCCAGCAGCGGCTTGGGGGAGCAGTTCTTC
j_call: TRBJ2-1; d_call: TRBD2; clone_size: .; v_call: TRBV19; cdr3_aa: CASSIRTSGRNEQFF; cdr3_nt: TGTGCCAGTAGTATCCGGACTAGCGGGAGAAATGAGCAGTTCTTC
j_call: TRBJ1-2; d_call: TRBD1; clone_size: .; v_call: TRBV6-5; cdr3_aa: CASSYRGGHGYTF; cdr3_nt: TGTGCCAGCAGTTACCGAGGGGGCCATGGCTACACCTTC
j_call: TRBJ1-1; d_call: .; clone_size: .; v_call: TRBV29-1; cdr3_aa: CSVEVPSAAARGAFF; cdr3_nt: TGCAGCGTTGAAGTCCCATCGGCAGCGGCCCGAGGAGCTTTCTTT
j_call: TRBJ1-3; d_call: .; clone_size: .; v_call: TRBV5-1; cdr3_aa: CASSWASGSGNTIYF; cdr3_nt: TGCGCCAGCAGCTGGGCCTCGGGTTCTGGAAACACCATATATTTT
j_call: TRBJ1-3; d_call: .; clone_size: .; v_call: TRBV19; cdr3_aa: CASSIGGPGGNTIYF; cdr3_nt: TGTGCCAGTAGTATAGGGGGGCCAGGCGGAAACACCATATATTTT
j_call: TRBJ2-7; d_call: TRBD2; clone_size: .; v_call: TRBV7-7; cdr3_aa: CASSPGTSGYEQYF; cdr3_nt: TGTGCCAGCAGTCCCGGGACTAGCGGCTACGAGCAGTACTTC
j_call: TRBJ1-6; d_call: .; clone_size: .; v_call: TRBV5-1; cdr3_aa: CASSYRDGYNSPLHF; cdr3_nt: TGCGCCAGCAGCTACCGGGACGGATATAATTCACCCCTCCACTTT
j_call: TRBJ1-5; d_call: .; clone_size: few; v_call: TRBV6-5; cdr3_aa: CASSQFHGFNQPQHF; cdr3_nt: TGTGCCAGCAGCCAGTTCCACGGATTCAATCAGCCCCAGCATTTT
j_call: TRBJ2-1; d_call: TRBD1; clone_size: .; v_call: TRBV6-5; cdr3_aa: CASRDRGYNEQFF; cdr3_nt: TGTGCCAGCAGGGACAGGGGTTACAATGAGCAGTTCTTC